These T cell receptor beta chains were read from a single sample in a study of vaccination effects on CD4 cells after COVID-19. TCRdb's copy holds only in-frame clones and misses some; the assay was immunoSEQ multiplex PCR. The table includes tens of thousands of clones, around two thirds detected once. These TCRs' antigens remain unknown. Here the sequenced sample was CD4+ T cells from PBMCs cultured with HCoV-229E spike peptides, taken before COVID-19 vaccination. The receptors derive from a human donor who received a COVID-19 vaccine. CDR3s include the opening cysteine and the closing phenylalanine or tryptophan. A D gene is named only where the DNA matches it firmly. Expanded clones are given a class, and other clones once, few, many or no size at all.

J gene: TRBJ1-2; V gene: TRBV27; D gene: NA; clone size: NA; CDR3 protein: CASSLIGNYGYTF; CDR3 DNA: TGTGCCAGCAGTTTAATAGGGAACTATGGCTACACCTTC
J gene: TRBJ1-6; V gene: TRBV6-1; D gene: NA; clone size: NA; CDR3 protein: CASSDGLFSPLHF; CDR3 DNA: TGTGCCAGCAGTGATGGGTTGTTTTCACCCCTCCACTTT
J gene: TRBJ2-2; V gene: TRBV4-2; D gene: NA; clone size: few; CDR3 protein: CASSQDRLVTGELFF; CDR3 DNA: TGTGCCAGCAGCCAAGATCGACTAGTTACCGGGGAGCTGTTTTTT
J gene: TRBJ1-1; V gene: TRBV12-3/TRBV12-4; D gene: NA; clone size: once; CDR3 protein: CASRGDGAAEAFF; CDR3 DNA: TGTGCCAGCAGGGGGGACGGCGCCGCTGAAGCTTTCTTT
J gene: TRBJ1-5; V gene: TRBV19; D gene: NA; clone size: NA; CDR3 protein: CASSPDGENNQPQHF; CDR3 DNA: TGTGCCAGTAGCCCAGACGGGGAGAACAATCAGCCCCAGCATTTT
J gene: TRBJ2-7; V gene: TRBV14; D gene: TRBD1; clone size: once; CDR3 protein: CASSQAPSRGRSPYEQYF; CDR3 DNA: TGTGCCAGCAGCCAAGCGCCCAGCAGGGGGCGAAGCCCCTACGAGCAGTACTTC
J gene: TRBJ2-4; V gene: TRBV29-1; D gene: NA; clone size: NA; CDR3 protein: CSVEEAGTKNIQYF; CDR3 DNA: TGCAGCGTTGAAGAGGCGGGAACCAAAAACATTCAGTACTTC
J gene: TRBJ1-5; V gene: TRBV9; D gene: TRBD1; clone size: NA; CDR3 protein: CASSSGQGWQPQHF; CDR3 DNA: TGTGCCAGCAGCTCTGGACAGGGGTGGCAGCCCCAGCATTTT
J gene: TRBJ1-4; V gene: TRBV20-1; D gene: TRBD1; clone size: once; CDR3 protein: CSASRYWTGDEKLFF; CDR3 DNA: TGCAGTGCTAGTCGCTACTGGACAGGGGATGAAAAACTGTTTTTT
J gene: TRBJ2-1; V gene: TRBV6-1; D gene: TRBD2; clone size: NA; CDR3 protein: CASSASGSKGVSEQFF; CDR3 DNA: TGTGCCAGCAGTGCGAGCGGGAGTAAAGGTGTAAGTGAGCAGTTCTTC
J gene: TRBJ1-1; V gene: TRBV6-7; D gene: NA; clone size: NA; CDR3 protein: CASSSFGWLNTEAFF; CDR3 DNA: TGTGCCAGCAGTAGCTTTGGGTGGCTGAACACTGAAGCTTTCTTT
J gene: TRBJ2-7; V gene: TRBV6-2/TRBV6-3; D gene: TRBD2; clone size: large; CDR3 protein: CASSLTSGGAYNYEQYF; CDR3 DNA: TGTGCCAGCAGCCTAACTAGCGGGGGCGCCTACAACTACGAGCAGTACTTC
J gene: TRBJ1-1; V gene: TRBV27; D gene: NA; clone size: NA; CDR3 protein: CASSFQGLNAEAFF; CDR3 DNA: TGTGCCAGCAGTTTTCAGGGCCTGAACGCTGAAGCTTTCTTT
J gene: TRBJ1-3; V gene: TRBV29-1; D gene: TRBD1; clone size: NA; CDR3 protein: CSATKDRGGGNTIYF; CDR3 DNA: TGCAGCGCCACCAAAGACAGGGGTGGTGGAAACACCATATATTTT
J gene: TRBJ2-1; V gene: TRBV30; D gene: NA; clone size: few; CDR3 protein: CAWSVLGGKQFF; CDR3 DNA: TGTGCCTGGAGTGTATTGGGGGGAAAGCAGTTCTTC
J gene: TRBJ2-5; V gene: TRBV10-1; D gene: TRBD2; clone size: NA; CDR3 protein: CASSETTSGKETQYF; CDR3 DNA: TGCGCCAGCAGTGAGACGACTAGCGGAAAAGAGACCCAGTACTTC
J gene: TRBJ2-2; V gene: TRBV10-3; D gene: NA; clone size: NA; CDR3 protein: CAISPQPSANTGELFF; CDR3 DNA: TGTGCCATCAGCCCGCAGCCGAGTGCGAACACCGGGGAGCTGTTTTTT
J gene: TRBJ1-1; V gene: TRBV28; D gene: NA; clone size: NA; CDR3 protein: CASSLIRPTGRNTEAFF; CDR3 DNA: TGTGCCAGCAGTTTAATACGCCCGACAGGTCGAAACACTGAAGCTTTCTTT
J gene: TRBJ2-5; V gene: TRBV13; D gene: TRBD2; clone size: NA; CDR3 protein: CASTQKGWGGGAQETQYF; CDR3 DNA: TGTGCCAGCACCCAGAAAGGGTGGGGCGGGGGAGCTCAAGAGACCCAGTACTTC
J gene: TRBJ1-2; V gene: TRBV9; D gene: TRBD1; clone size: NA; CDR3 protein: CASSTTAGTGILGYTF; CDR3 DNA: TGTGCCAGCAGCACGACTGCCGGGACAGGGATTTTGGGCTACACCTTC
J gene: TRBJ2-3; V gene: TRBV7-2; D gene: NA; clone size: large; CDR3 protein: CASSFYTDTQYF; CDR3 DNA: TGTGCCAGCAGCTTTTACACAGATACGCAGTATTTT
J gene: TRBJ2-7; V gene: TRBV2; D gene: NA; clone size: once; CDR3 protein: CASSELARQQYF; CDR3 DNA: TGTGCCAGCAGTGAATTAGCGCGGCAGCAGTACTTC
J gene: TRBJ2-3; V gene: TRBV9; D gene: TRBD2; clone size: few; CDR3 protein: CASSLSGSGNTDTQYF; CDR3 DNA: TGTGCCAGCAGCCTTAGCGGGAGTGGTAACACAGATACGCAGTATTTT
J gene: TRBJ1-2; V gene: TRBV12-3/TRBV12-4; D gene: NA; clone size: NA; CDR3 protein: CASSPDSNYGYTF; CDR3 DNA: TGTGCCAGCAGTCCCGACAGCAACTATGGCTACACCTTC
J gene: TRBJ1-2; V gene: TRBV12-3/TRBV12-4; D gene: NA; clone size: few; CDR3 protein: CAIRGMATYGYTF; CDR3 DNA: TGTGCCATCAGGGGAATGGCAACCTATGGCTACACCTTC
J gene: TRBJ2-2; V gene: TRBV5-1; D gene: TRBD1; clone size: few; CDR3 protein: CASSRTGQGAVGELFF; CDR3 DNA: TGCGCCAGCAGCCGTACTGGACAGGGGGCGGTCGGGGAGCTGTTTTTT
J gene: TRBJ2-7; V gene: TRBV5-1; D gene: TRBD2; clone size: NA; CDR3 protein: CASSLYAGETYEQYF; CDR3 DNA: TGCGCCAGCAGCTTGTACGCGGGGGAAACCTACGAGCAGTACTTC
J gene: TRBJ2-1; V gene: TRBV5-4; D gene: TRBD2; clone size: few; CDR3 protein: CASSPLSGGPREQFF; CDR3 DNA: TGTGCCAGCAGCCCCCTTAGCGGGGGCCCGAGGGAGCAGTTCTTC
J gene: TRBJ1-1; V gene: TRBV7-9; D gene: NA; clone size: NA; CDR3 protein: CASSLQGQNTEAFF; CDR3 DNA: TGTGCCAGCAGCTTACAGGGACAAAACACTGAAGCTTTCTTT
J gene: TRBJ1-2; V gene: TRBV5-1; D gene: NA; clone size: NA; CDR3 protein: CASSSEQLIYTF; CDR3 DNA: TGCGCCAGCAGCTCCGAGCAGTTAATCTACACCTTC
J gene: TRBJ2-1; V gene: TRBV5-4; D gene: NA; clone size: NA; CDR3 protein: CASSLTTPSYNEQFF; CDR3 DNA: TGTGCCAGCAGCTTGACAACACCCTCCTACAATGAGCAGTTCTTC
J gene: TRBJ1-1; V gene: TRBV19; D gene: NA; clone size: NA; CDR3 protein: CASRLGRQGSMNTEAFF; CDR3 DNA: TGTGCCAGTAGGCTAGGTCGGCAGGGGAGCATGAACACTGAAGCTTTCTTT
J gene: TRBJ2-7; V gene: TRBV3-1/TRBV3-2; D gene: NA; clone size: once; CDR3 protein: CASSGGGGSSYEQYF; CDR3 DNA: TGTGCCAGCAGCGGGGGAGGGGGGTCTTCCTACGAGCAGTACTTC
J gene: TRBJ1-1; V gene: TRBV2; D gene: NA; clone size: NA; CDR3 protein: CASSMTPNTEAFF; CDR3 DNA: TGTGCCAGCAGTATGACCCCGAACACTGAAGCTTTCTTT
J gene: TRBJ2-2; V gene: TRBV5-4; D gene: TRBD1; clone size: NA; CDR3 protein: CASSLGQGWTGELFF; CDR3 DNA: TGTGCCAGCAGCTTGGGACAGGGTTGGACCGGGGAGCTGTTTTTT
J gene: TRBJ2-3; V gene: TRBV28; D gene: NA; clone size: NA; CDR3 protein: CASSFTDTQYF; CDR3 DNA: TGTGCCAGCAGTTTCACAGATACGCAGTATTTT
J gene: TRBJ2-3; V gene: TRBV18; D gene: NA; clone size: NA; CDR3 protein: CASSARDGTDTQYF; CDR3 DNA: TGTGCCAGCTCAGCACGAGATGGCACAGATACGCAGTATTTT
J gene: TRBJ1-1; V gene: TRBV19; D gene: NA; clone size: NA; CDR3 protein: CASSMAGRTKAFF; CDR3 DNA: TGTGCCAGTAGTATGGCGGGACGGACTAAAGCTTTCTTT
J gene: TRBJ2-7; V gene: TRBV2; D gene: NA; clone size: NA; CDR3 protein: CASRAGTLNEQYF; CDR3 DNA: TGTGCCAGCAGGGCCGGGACATTGAACGAGCAGTACTTC
J gene: TRBJ2-7; V gene: TRBV10-3; D gene: NA; clone size: NA; CDR3 protein: CATVGLGGYEQYF; CDR3 DNA: TGTGCCACCGTGGGGCTGGGTGGCTACGAGCAGTACTTC
J gene: TRBJ2-7; V gene: TRBV6-5; D gene: NA; clone size: once; CDR3 protein: CATWDVSYEQYF; CDR3 DNA: TGTGCCACATGGGACGTCTCCTACGAGCAGTACTTC
J gene: TRBJ1-1; V gene: TRBV5-1; D gene: NA; clone size: NA; CDR3 protein: CASSEAPGTEAFF; CDR3 DNA: TGCGCCAGCAGCGAAGCTCCGGGCACTGAAGCTTTCTTT
J gene: TRBJ2-7; V gene: TRBV11-2; D gene: NA; clone size: NA; CDR3 protein: CASSLDRYEQYF; CDR3 DNA: TGTGCCAGCAGCTTAGATCGGTACGAGCAGTACTTC
J gene: TRBJ1-1; V gene: TRBV5-1; D gene: TRBD1; clone size: NA; CDR3 protein: CASSRTGGIEYTEAFF; CDR3 DNA: TGCGCCAGCAGCCGGACAGGGGGAATCGAGTACACTGAAGCTTTCTTT
J gene: TRBJ1-6; V gene: TRBV11-1; D gene: NA; clone size: NA; CDR3 protein: CASSQAGRNSPLHF; CDR3 DNA: TGTGCCAGCAGCCAGGCAGGGAGAAATTCACCCCTCCACTTT
J gene: TRBJ2-1; V gene: TRBV9; D gene: NA; clone size: NA; CDR3 protein: CASSEDQWGEQFF; CDR3 DNA: TGTGCCAGCAGCGAGGATCAGTGGGGTGAGCAGTTCTTC
J gene: TRBJ2-7; V gene: TRBV18; D gene: NA; clone size: NA; CDR3 protein: CASSTTPTTSYEQYF; CDR3 DNA: TGTGCCAGCTCAACTACACCGACCACCTCCTACGAGCAGTACTTC
J gene: TRBJ1-1; V gene: TRBV10-2; D gene: TRBD1; clone size: NA; CDR3 protein: CASSRDSPITEAFF; CDR3 DNA: TGCGCCAGCAGTCGGGACAGCCCGATCACTGAAGCTTTCTTT
J gene: TRBJ2-1; V gene: TRBV10-3; D gene: TRBD2; clone size: NA; CDR3 protein: CAIRESTGGNEQFF; CDR3 DNA: TGTGCCATCAGAGAATCGACGGGGGGTAATGAGCAGTTCTTC
J gene: TRBJ1-2; V gene: TRBV5-6; D gene: TRBD1; clone size: NA; CDR3 protein: CASSLLGTGGYTF; CDR3 DNA: TGTGCCAGCAGCCTGTTGGGGACAGGAGGCTACACCTTC
J gene: TRBJ2-1; V gene: TRBV7-2; D gene: NA; clone size: NA; CDR3 protein: CASSLAGVSGEFF; CDR3 DNA: TGTGCCAGCAGCTTAGCGGGGGTATCGGGAGAATTCTTC
J gene: TRBJ1-1; V gene: TRBV5-1; D gene: NA; clone size: NA; CDR3 protein: CASSLSGTGNEAFF; CDR3 DNA: TGCGCCAGCAGCTTGTCCGGAACGGGGAATGAAGCTTTCTTT